The 29 T cell receptor beta chains listed next were all sequenced from one sample in a study of T cells in narcolepsy. Profiled with immunoSEQ multiplex PCR; TCRdb holds only in-frame clones, not every one. The sample holds 25,000 to 35,000 clones, 90% seen once. Sequencing was performed on CD45RA- memory CD4+ T cells from PBMCs. These receptors all come from a human donor with narcolepsy.

This CDR3 is CASIIGNTIYF. In nucleotides, the CDR3 is TGTGCCAGCATTATTGGAAACACCATATATTTT. The V gene is TRBV6-1, the J gene TRBJ1-3, with unresolved D. The length of the CDR3 is 11 residues. V was shortened by 7 bases and J by 3 bases, with 4 bases between the two germline ends. The V gene's germline CDR1 is MNHNS and CDR2 SASEGT.

The chain recombines TRBV7-8 with TRBJ1-5; 7 nucleotides agree with TRBD1. The V gene's germline CDR1 is SGHVS and CDR2 FQNEAQ. Trimming at V came to 5 bases and at J to 6 bases, leaving 4 bases not matched to a gene. The CDR3 has 13 residues. CDR3 bases: TGTGCCAGCAGCCTAACAGGGGTTCAGCCCCAGCATTTT. Its translation: CASSLTGVQPQHF.

The chain recombines TRBV20-1 with TRBJ2-7; D uncertain. The V gene's germline CDR1 is DFQATT and CDR2 SNEGSKA (reference sequence). The CDR3 contains 11 residues. Trimming shortened V by 4 bases and J by 6 bases, and 10 bases separated the two germline ends. The CDR3 here is CSAIPRSEQYF. The CDR3 DNA follows: TGCAGTGCTATTCCCCGGTCCGAGCAGTACTTC.

This rearrangement joins TRBV30 to TRBJ1-2, with 7 bases lining up with TRBD1. This CDR3 has 12 amino acids. V dropped 2 bases and J dropped 8; count of bases not matched to a gene: 5. Germline CDR1 is GTSNPN and CDR2 is SVGIG (reference sequence). The CDR3 spells CAWSTGERGYTF. The CDR3 DNA reads TGTGCCTGGAGTACAGGGGAACGGGGCTACACCTTC.

V gene TRBV2 combines with J gene TRBJ2-7; D is perhaps TRBD2 (6 bases). Per the germline V gene, CDR1 is SNHLY and CDR2 is FYNNEI. The CDR3 spans 14 residues. V lost 4 bases and J lost 3, with 13 bases in between. The CDR3 region is CASSAHGGIYEQYF. The CDR3, as DNA: TGTGCCAGCAGTGCCCATGGGGGGATCTACGAGCAGTACTTC.

This clone occurred a few times. The chain uses TRBV6-5 and TRBJ1-6; D gene unclear. This CDR3 is 14 amino acids long. V lost 6 bases and J lost 13, with 19 bases in between. In germline, CDR1 is MNHEY, CDR2 SVGAGI. The CDR3 here is CASSPRNSGVPLHF. The CDR3 nucleotides are TGTGCCAGCAGCCCCAGGAACTCGGGCGTGCCCCTCCACTTT.

The V call is TRBV9, the J call TRBJ2-7, with a tentative D call TRBD1 (5 bases). This CDR3 has 13 residues. Germline V CDR1 and CDR2: SGDLS, YYNGEE. V dropped 0 bases and J dropped 7 bases, with 11 bases sitting between them. DNA for the CDR3: TGTGCCAGCAGCGTAGGTCCAAAGGGGGAGCAGTACTTC. This translates into CASSVGPKGEQYF.

The chain links TRBV6-1 to TRBJ2-7, with 9 bases that match TRBD1. The CDR3 length is 14 residues. With V trimmed by 5 bases and J by 6 bases, 8 bases remained unmatched. Germline V CDR1 and CDR2: MNHNS, SASEGT. CDR3 in amino acids: CASSPGQGIGEQYF. DNA for the CDR3: TGTGCCAGCAGTCCGGGACAGGGTATAGGCGAGCAGTACTTC.

V usage is TRBV5-1 and J usage is TRBJ2-2, with TRBD2 matching over 12 bases. V lost 5 bases to trimming and J lost 2 bases; unmatched junction nucleotides: 4. The CDR3 sequence is 16 residues long. Per germline, CDR1 SGHRS and CDR2 YFSETQ. The chain's CDR3 is CASRTSGGKNTGELFF. The CDR3 DNA reads TGCGCCAGCAGGACTAGCGGGGGAAAAAACACCGGGGAGCTGTTTTTT.

The CDR3: CSVEVVNTEAFF. CDR3 bases: TGCAGCGTTGAGGTTGTGAACACTGAAGCTTTCTTT. V and J are TRBV29-1 and TRBJ1-1, with D unresolved. The V and J ends lost 3 bases and 0 bases respectively, with 5 bases between them. This CDR3 is 12 amino acids long. Germline V lookup: CDR1 SQVTM, CDR2 ANQGSEA. Complete variable domain (other parts from reference TRBV29-1 and TRBJ1-1): SAVISQKPSRDICQRGTSLTIQCQVDSQVTMMFWYRQQPGQSLTLIATANQGSEATYESGFVIDKFPISRPNLTFSTLTVSNMSPEDSSIYLCSVEVVNTEAFFGQGTRLTVV.

The chain joins TRBV6-1 to TRBJ2-7; no reliable D call. This CDR3 has 13 amino acids. In germline, CDR1 is MNHNS, CDR2 SASEGT. V dropped 5 bases and J dropped 4 bases, with 12 bases sitting between them. CDR3 nucleotides: TGTGCCAGCAGTCCCGGCTGGGAATACGAGCAGTACTTC. Residues: CASSPGWEYEQYF.

This chain joins TRBV15 and TRBJ2-5; possible D gene TRBD2, 5 bases. Judging by the DNA end, TRBJ2-7 fits better; the J call may be wrong. CDR3 length equals 14 residues. From germline, CDR1 is LNHNV and CDR2 YYDKDF (reference sequence). In nucleotides, the CDR3 is TGTGCCACCAGCAGAGGAGGGTCCTCCTACGAGCAGTACTTC. Encoded protein: CATSRGGSSYEQYF.

This clone was observed a few times. The chain combines TRBV7-9 with TRBJ2-5; TRBD2 matches at 7 bases. The CDR3 runs 14 residues. Germline V gene sequence: CDR1 SEHNR, CDR2 FQNEAQ (reference sequence). V lost 3 bases, J lost 2 bases, and 3 bases stayed unmatched. This CDR3 is CASSFGEGQETQYF. The CDR3 DNA sequence: TGTGCCAGCAGCTTCGGGGAGGGACAAGAGACCCAGTACTTC.

The rearrangement uses TRBV7-6 and TRBJ2-2, with 7 bases matching TRBD1. Germline V lookup: CDR1 SGHVS, CDR2 FNYEAQ. V trimming: 1 base; J trimming: 6 bases; junction bases outside the gene matches: 17. The CDR3 totals 19 residues. The CDR3 DNA reads as TGTGCCAGCAGCTTAGGACTTCACTTGGGACAGAAGGGAGCCGGGGAGCTGTTTTTT. It yields the protein CASSLGLHLGQKGAGELFF.

V gene TRBV6-1 combines with J gene TRBJ1-1; D is ambiguous. CDR1 is MNHNS, CDR2 SASEGT, per germline. The CDR3 runs to 14 residues. V lost 7 bases to trimming and J lost 0 bases, with 12 bases between them. The CDR3 spells CASTSGRMNTEAFF. The CDR3 bases are TGTGCCAGCACTTCTGGGCGGATGAACACTGAAGCTTTCTTT.

This chain joins TRBV14 and TRBJ1-3; 7 bases line up with TRBD1. Trimming cost V 2 bases and J 6 bases; bases outside gene matches: 4. This CDR3 is built from 14 residues. Germline V gene data show CDR1 as SGHDN and CDR2 as FVKESK. The CDR3 DNA follows: TGTGCCAGCAGCCAATGGGACAGTGAAAACACCATATATTTT. This encodes CASSQWDSENTIYF.

CDR3 sequence: CASSRDDYGYTF. The CDR3, as DNA: TGCGCCAGCAGCCGGGACGATTATGGCTACACCTTC. This rearrangement joins TRBV10-2 to TRBJ1-2, with D possibly matching TRBD1 (5 bases). V was shortened by 6 bases and J by 5 bases, with 10 bases between the two germline ends. The CDR3 covers 12 residues. Germline CDR1 WSHSY, CDR2 SAAADI.

The chain carries TRBV19 and TRBJ1-5; D unresolved. V was clipped by 3 bases and J by 1 base, with 10 bases between them. The CDR3 covers 15 residues. CDR1 and CDR2 (germline): LNHDA, SQIVND (reference sequence). Written as DNA, the CDR3 is TGTGCCAGTAGTATCGAAGTAAGAAGCAATCAGCCCCAGCATTTT. This translates into CASSIEVRSNQPQHF.

The V call is TRBV2, the J call TRBJ1-5; the D is unclear. The V end was cut by 7 bases, the J end by 4 bases, with 14 bases between. CDR3 size: 14 residues. CDR1 is SNHLY, CDR2 FYNNEI, per germline. This CDR3 reads CASTRGGLNQPQHF. The CDR3 DNA sequence: TGTGCCAGCACTCGTGGAGGGCTAAATCAGCCCCAGCATTTT.

The chain links TRBV27 to TRBJ1-2, with D unresolved. The V end lost 0 bases, the J end lost 7 bases, and 15 bases lay between the germline ends. This CDR3 spans 15 amino acids. From germline, CDR1 is MNHEY and CDR2 SMNVEV (reference sequence). The CDR3, as DNA: TGTGCCAGCAGTTTATCGGCCATAGTTCAGATTGGCTACACCTTC. Translated, it gives CASSLSAIVQIGYTF.

The chain has TRBV28 and TRBJ2-1, with 7 bases that match TRBD1. The germline V gene encodes CDR1 MDHEN and CDR2 SYDVKM. V was clipped by 5 bases and J by 2 bases; unmatched bases: 6. This CDR3 is 15 amino acids long. CDR3: CASSDRQGPYNEQFF. The CDR3, as DNA: TGTGCCAGCAGTGATAGACAGGGACCCTACAATGAGCAGTTCTTC.

J is TRBJ2-1 and V is TRBV19, with 8 bases aligning to TRBD1. J gave up 6 bases and V 8 bases, and 12 bases lay outside the gene matches. Germline V lookup: CDR1 LNHDA, CDR2 SQIVND (reference sequence). This CDR3 has 15 amino acids. The CDR3 DNA follows: TGTGCCAGTGATAGGGGGACAGGAAAAGGCAATGAGCAGTTCTTC. Its translation is CASDRGTGKGNEQFF.

This chain connects TRBV14 to TRBJ2-1, with D hard to call. Germline assignment: CDR1 SGHDN and CDR2 FVKESK. Trimming took off 0 bases at V and 16 bases at J, with 19 bases between the two ends. The CDR3 sequence is 14 residues long. This chain's CDR3 is CASSQELGGGTRFF. The CDR3 DNA reads TGTGCCAGCAGCCAAGAACTGGGTGGCGGAACCCGTTTCTTC.

The chain recombines TRBV2 with TRBJ1-4, with TRBD1 matching 9 bases. With V trimmed by 6 bases and J by 8 bases, 4 bases remained unmatched. Germline loops: CDR1 SNHLY, CDR2 FYNNEI. CDR3 size: 13 residues. CDR3: CASRVTGGEKLFF. CDR3 sequence (DNA): TGTGCCAGCAGGGTGACAGGGGGGGAAAAACTGTTTTTT.

This clone has just a few counts. This chain joins TRBV6-5 and TRBJ1-6; no definite D call. Germline values: CDR1 MNHEY, CDR2 SVGAGI. Trimming stripped 5 bases from V and 13 bases from J, with 9 bases between. This CDR3 has 11 amino acids. The CDR3: CASSVREPLHF. The CDR3 nucleotides are TGTGCCAGCAGTGTAAGGGAGCCCCTCCACTTT.

This chain connects TRBV13 to TRBJ1-1; 10 bases align to TRBD1. CDR1 and CDR2 from the germline V gene are PRHDT and FYEKMQ (reference sequence). V was pared by 8 bases and J by 5 bases, with 8 bases of the junction left unmatched. The CDR3 sequence is 14 residues long. The CDR3 DNA reads as TGTGCCAGCCGACAGGGGGCGCCGCGTACTGAAGCTTTCTTT. This codes for CASRQGAPRTEAFF.

The J gene is TRBJ1-6, the V gene TRBV19; no clear D. Trimming removed 3 bases from V and 7 bases from J, with 10 bases in between. Germline values: CDR1 LNHDA, CDR2 SQIVND (reference sequence). The CDR3 has 14 residues. The CDR3 DNA sequence: TGTGCCAGTAGTATGGGCGGCTTCAATTCACCCCTCCACTTT. Its translation is CASSMGGFNSPLHF.

The V gene is TRBV27, the J gene TRBJ2-7, with a possible D match to TRBD2 (5 bases). The CDR3 is 15 amino acids. From germline, CDR1 is MNHEY and CDR2 SMNVEV (reference sequence). The germline V and J ends were trimmed by 1 base and 3 bases, with 13 bases remaining between them. In nucleotides, the CDR3 is TGTGCCAGCAGTTTATACCCCAGCGGCAGCTACGAGCAGTACTTC. This translates into CASSLYPSGSYEQYF.

This rearrangement joins TRBV19 to TRBJ1-1; D might be TRBD1 (5 bases). The germline V gene encodes CDR1 LNHDA and CDR2 SQIVND (reference sequence). This CDR3 has 14 amino acids. Trimming shortened V by 5 bases and J by 5 bases, and 15 bases separated the two germline ends. The CDR3 region has the DNA TGTGCCAGTAGTGTCAGGGTCGTCGGGACTGAAGCTTTCTTT. Translation: CASSVRVVGTEAFF.